This T cell receptor (beta chain) came from a study of graft-versus-host responses after intestinal transplantation. A few counts support this clone. The germline V and J ends were trimmed by 5 bases and 9 bases, with 14 bases remaining between them. The length of the CDR3 is 14 residues. Per the germline V gene, CDR1 is SGHTA and CDR2 is FQGTGA. TCRdb's copy holds only in-frame clones and misses some; the assay was immunoSEQ multiplex PCR. The table lists roughly 69,000 clones, approximately 92% of them singletons. The specimen was bone marrow, collected approximately 740 days after intestinal transplantation. The source of this sequence is a human patient who received an intestinal transplant, so some T cells may come from the graft donor. The V and J genes are TRBV7-3 and TRBJ1-6, with D maybe TRBD1 (6 bases). The CDR3, as DNA: TGTGCCAGCAGCCCCGCGCAGGGGATTTCACCCCTCCACTTT. Its protein is CASSPAQGISPLHF.